Below, 23 T cell receptor beta chains from the same sample are listed, as sequenced in a study of cytomegalovirus exposure and HLA in healthy donors. Researchers ran the PCR with 60 Vbeta and 13 Jbeta primers. Clones were sequenced by immunoSEQ multiplex PCR, and TCRdb holds only the in-frame ones, with some missing. The sample carries 90,000 to 110,000 clones, 12% to 15% recorded once. The specimen was PBMCs. These receptors came from a female donor in good health and CMV-seronegative.

This clone has just a few counts. The V gene is TRBV11-2, the J gene TRBJ2-5; maybe TRBD2 (5 bases). V was clipped by 4 bases and J by 5 bases, with 11 bases between them. The CDR3 contains 13 residues. Germline CDR1 reads SGHAT; CDR2 reads FQNNGV. The chain's CDR3 is CASSSGLSETQYF. In nucleotides, the CDR3 is TGTGCCAGCAGCTCAGGACTGAGCGAGACCCAGTACTTC.

The chain employs TRBV27 and TRBJ2-7; 8 bases are a match to TRBD2. Germline V gene data show CDR1 as MNHEY and CDR2 as SMNVEV (reference sequence). The CDR3 is 15 residues long. V gave up 5 bases and J gave up 1 base; unmatched junction bases: 7. This chain's CDR3 is CASSRAGVGSYEQYF. CDR3 coding DNA: TGTGCCAGCAGTCGAGCGGGAGTGGGGTCCTACGAGCAGTACTTC.

The chain recombines TRBV28 with TRBJ2-3; TRBD1 matches at 10 bases. The CDR3 is 15 residues long. Trimming removed 6 bases from V and 4 bases from J; junction bases left unmatched: 7. Germline CDR1 and CDR2: MDHEN and SYDVKM. The CDR3 reads CASSRRDRGPDTQYF. Written as DNA, the CDR3 is TGTGCCAGCAGCCGCCGGGACAGGGGACCAGATACGCAGTATTTT.

The chain uses TRBV7-2 and TRBJ2-3, with D perhaps TRBD2 (6 bases). Deletions cut 0 bases from V and 0 bases from J, with 10 bases between. This CDR3 is built from 16 residues. Germline loops: CDR1 SGHTA, CDR2 FQGNSA. The chain's CDR3 is CASSLAGGVSTDTQYF. The DNA of the CDR3 is TGTGCCAGCAGCTTAGCGGGCGGGGTAAGCACAGATACGCAGTATTTT.

The V and J genes are TRBV18 and TRBJ2-5, with TRBD1 as a possible D gene (6 bases). Trimming took off 3 bases at V and 2 bases at J, with 7 bases between the two ends. The CDR3 contains 13 residues. Germline values: CDR1 KGHSH, CDR2 LQKENI. CDR3 in DNA: TGTGCCAGCTCACCTCAGGGGCAAGAGACCCAGTACTTC. Its translation is CASSPQGQETQYF. Based on the CDR3 plus reference TRBV18 and TRBJ2-5, the full variable domain is NAGVMQNPRHLVRRRGQEARLRCSPMKGHSHVYWYRQLPEEGLKFMVYLQKENIIDESGMPKERFSAEFPKEGPSILRIQQVVRGDSAAYFCASSPQGQETQYFGPGTRLLVL.

This clone was recorded a few times. V and J are TRBV6-5 and TRBJ2-5, with TRBD1 matching over 11 bases. Germline CDR1 MNHEY, CDR2 SVGAGI. Trimming removed 2 bases from V and 4 bases from J; junction bases left unmatched: 3. CDR3 length: 15 residues. The CDR3 DNA sequence: TGTGCCAGCAGTTACGGACAGGGGGCCGCAGAGACCCAGTACTTC. Encoded protein: CASSYGQGAAETQYF.

The sample holds a few counts of this clone. Other DNA sequences of this sample code for an identical CDR3. CDR3 in amino acids: CASSPASGSFTGEQYF. In DNA form, the CDR3 reads TGTGCCAGCAGCCCGGCTAGCGGGAGTTTCACAGGGGAGCAGTACTTC. The chain has TRBV7-8 and TRBJ2-7, with 10 bases aligning to TRBD2. Germline V gives CDR1 SGHVS, CDR2 FQNEAQ. V lost 5 bases, J lost 7 bases, and 14 bases stayed unmatched. The CDR3 consists of 16 residues.

The rearrangement links TRBV28 to TRBJ1-2, with D possibly matching TRBD1 (6 bases). V lost 5 bases and J 5 bases, leaving 9 bases between the germline ends. The germline gives CDR1 MDHEN, CDR2 SYDVKM. The CDR3 totals 12 residues. The CDR3 region has the DNA TGTGCCAGCAGTCCACAGGGATATGGCTACACCTTC. This codes for CASSPQGYGYTF.

CDR3 in DNA: TGTGCCAGTAGTATCGGGACAGGGGAGAGTGATGAAAAACTGTTTTTT. Protein: CASSIGTGESDEKLFF. The V and J genes are TRBV19 and TRBJ1-4, with TRBD1 matching over 10 bases. Germline trimming cut 3 bases from V and 6 bases from J; bases unmatched to any gene: 7. The germline V gene encodes CDR1 LNHDA and CDR2 SQIVND (reference sequence). This CDR3 is 16 amino acids long.

There are a few counts of this clone. The V call is TRBV6-1, the J call TRBJ1-5, with D possibly matching TRBD1 (6 bases). Trimming pared 3 bases from V and 7 bases from J, leaving 13 bases between. The germline V gene encodes CDR1 MNHNS and CDR2 SASEGT. The CDR3 contains 14 residues. The CDR3 region is CASSEIQGPQPQHF. CDR3 DNA sequence: TGTGCCAGCAGTGAGATACAGGGTCCCCAGCCCCAGCATTTT.

The rearrangement uses TRBV29-1 and TRBJ1-5; D not certain. Per germline, CDR1 SQVTM and CDR2 ANQGSEA. This CDR3 region has 20 residues. Deletions cut 4 bases from V and 0 bases from J, with 28 bases between. The DNA of the CDR3 is TGCAGCGTTGGTTGGTCTCAAGAGGGTTGTCAAAATGATAGCAATCAGCCCCAGCATTTT. This codes for CSVGWSQEGCQNDSNQPQHF.

This clone has just a few counts. The chain links TRBV10-3 to TRBJ1-4, with D hard to call. V was shortened by 4 bases and J by 6 bases, with 9 bases between the two germline ends. This CDR3 spans 13 amino acids. The germline gives CDR1 ENHRY, CDR2 SYGVKD. CDR3 protein: CAISVSEDEKLFF. DNA of the CDR3: TGTGCCATCAGTGTATCGGAGGATGAAAAACTGTTTTTT.

The J gene is TRBJ1-5, the V gene TRBV11-2, with TRBD1 identical over 8 bases. CDR1 SGHAT and CDR2 FQNNGV come from the germline V gene. J was trimmed by 6 bases and V by 5 bases; bases with no gene match: 9. There are 15 residues in the CDR3. The DNA of the CDR3 is TGTGCCAGCAGCCGCATACAGGGGGAAGGTCAGCCCCAGCATTTT. Protein: CASSRIQGEGQPQHF.

This clone appeared a few times. The rearrangement joins TRBV4-2 to TRBJ2-7; 8 bases are a match to TRBD1. The CDR3 totals 12 residues. The V gene's germline CDR1 is LGHNA and CDR2 YNFKEQ. With 9 bases clipped from V and 2 bases from J, the junction kept 3 bases outside the gene matches. The DNA for the CDR3 is TGTGCCAGTGGACAGGGAACCTACGAGCAGTACTTC. This gives the protein CASGQGTYEQYF.

This clone was seen a handful of times. The chain employs TRBV5-4 and TRBJ2-5; 9 bases map to TRBD2. CDR1 and CDR2 (germline): SGHNT, YYREEE (reference sequence). The CDR3 loop spans 17 amino acids. V trimming: 2 bases; J trimming: 1 base; junction bases outside the gene matches: 9. CDR3 region: CASSFEGRGGRQETQYF. The DNA for the CDR3 is TGTGCCAGCAGCTTCGAGGGGCGGGGGGGCCGCCAAGAGACCCAGTACTTC.

The chain links TRBV7-2 to TRBJ2-3; 8 bases agree with TRBD2. The ends lost 3 bases at V and 4 bases at J; junction bases unmatched: 3. CDR1 is SGHTA and CDR2 is FQGNSA in the germline V gene. CDR3 size: 14 residues. The CDR3: CASSFGAGADTQYF. The CDR3 nucleotides are TGTGCCAGCAGCTTTGGAGCGGGAGCAGATACGCAGTATTTT. The whole variable domain, remainder taken from reference TRBV7-2 and TRBJ2-3, is GAGVSQSPSNKVTEKGKDVELRCDPISGHTALYWYRQSLGQGLEFLIYFQGNSAPDKSGLPSDRFSAERTGGSVSTLTIQRTQQEDSAVYLCASSFGAGADTQYFGPGTRLTVL.

This clone was seen only a few times. This rearrangement joins TRBV6-5 to TRBJ1-1, with 10 bases aligning to TRBD1. The CDR3 is 15 residues long. V lost 4 bases to trimming and J lost 1 base; unmatched junction nucleotides: 3. Germline lookup yields CDR1 MNHEY and CDR2 SVGAGI. The CDR3 sequence is CASSSRTGGNTEAFF. CDR3 coding DNA: TGTGCCAGCAGTTCCCGGACAGGGGGGAACACTGAAGCTTTCTTT.

The chain has TRBV6-4 and TRBJ2-5; D possibly corresponds to TRBD2 (5 bases). The V end was cut by 6 bases, the J end by 5 bases, with 16 bases between. Germline loops: CDR1 MRHNA, CDR2 SNTAGT. The CDR3 length is 14 residues. CDR3 sequence reads: CASRLLTRVETQYF. As DNA, the CDR3 is TGTGCCAGCAGGTTGCTAACTAGGGTGGAGACCCAGTACTTC.

This sequence joins TRBV7-3 and TRBJ2-2, with 7 bases aligning to TRBD2. After removal of 5 bases from V and 1 base from J, the junction contained 7 bases not matched to a gene. Germline loops: CDR1 SGHTA, CDR2 FQGTGA. The CDR3 runs to 16 residues. The CDR3 protein is CASSASGSMNTGELFF. The DNA of the CDR3 is TGTGCCAGCAGCGCTAGCGGATCAATGAACACCGGGGAGCTGTTTTTT.

The genes are TRBV28 and TRBJ2-5, with D possibly TRBD2 on 5 matching bases. From germline, CDR1 is MDHEN and CDR2 SYDVKM. The CDR3 is 12 amino acids. The V end was cut by 7 bases, the J end by 2 bases, with 8 bases between. The CDR3 is CASKAAQETQYF. In DNA form, the CDR3 reads TGTGCCAGCAAAGCGGCTCAAGAGACCCAGTACTTC.

There are a few counts of this clone. The chain combines TRBV6-1 with TRBJ2-5, with TRBD1 matching over 9 bases. Germline values: CDR1 MNHNS, CDR2 SASEGT. The ends lost 1 base at V and 2 bases at J; junction bases unmatched: 2. CDR3 length: 15 amino acids. CDR3 region: CASSEGGTGQETQYF. For the CDR3, the DNA is TGTGCCAGCAGTGAAGGGGGGACAGGGCAAGAGACCCAGTACTTC.

The chain has TRBV7-9 and TRBJ1-2; D unclear. The V and J ends lost 1 base and 6 bases respectively, with 15 bases between them. The CDR3 is made up of 15 amino acids. CDR1 is SEHNR, CDR2 FQNEAQ, per germline (reference sequence). Here the CDR3 DNA reads TGTGCCAGCAGCTTAGTAAACAGTCACGGGGATGGCTACACCTTC. This codes for CASSLVNSHGDGYTF.

V usage is TRBV18 and J usage is TRBJ2-2; TRBD1 might be the D (6 bases). The CDR3 covers 15 residues. V was shortened by 3 bases and J by 4 bases, with 12 bases between the two germline ends. Germline-derived CDR1 and CDR2 are KGHSH and LQKENI. CDR3 DNA: TGTGCCAGCTCACCTGAACAGGGCGCCACCGGGGAGCTGTTTTTT. The encoded protein is CASSPEQGATGELFF.